The 26 T cell receptor beta chains listed next were all sequenced from one sample in a study of tumor-infiltrating lymphocytes in primary liver carcinoma. The study co-extracted DNA and RNA from around 20-30 mg of unsorted bulk tissue. A constant-region primer served to make TCR beta cDNA from 500 to 550 ng total RNA. Three rounds of nested multiplex PCR with slightly modified ARM-PCR produced TCR beta libraries. TRBV1-TRBV30 forward primers paired with a C-beta reverse primer were used in the first two PCR rounds, which ran roughly 9 cycles each. TCRdb reprocessed the multiplex PCR reads via MiXCR and lists one record per CDR3 protein. The table shows 110,000 or so distinct CDR3 sequences, with around 84% occurring only once. Sequencing used liver tumor tissue from sampling region 3. Stated subset: tumor region T3, left-lateral pole. These receptor sequences come from a man aged 40-50 years with primary liver carcinoma and hepatitis B virus infection.

This clonotype appeared once. This likely comes from a read error, as the CDR3 has no conserved phenylalanine or tryptophan at its end. The chain has TRBV10-3 and TRBJ2-2; D may match TRBD1 or TRBD2 (5 bases each). This CDR3 region has 16 residues. The germline V gene has CDR1 ENHRY and CDR2 SYGVKD. This CDR3 is CAISPGRNLGTGELFL. CDR3 in DNA: TGTGCCATCAGTCCGGGACGTAACTTAGGCACCGGAGAGCTGTTTCTT.

On this clonotype itself: This may come from a read error, since a much larger clone is one base off. J is TRBJ2-7 and V is TRBV11-2; maybe TRBD2 (7 bases). V was clipped by 1 base and J by 3 bases, with 13 bases between them. Per germline, CDR1 SGHAT and CDR2 FQNNGV. The CDR3 is 15 amino acids. For the CDR3, the DNA is TGTGCCAGCAGCTTAGTGGGGAGGGGGGACTACGAGCAGTACTTC. This gives the protein CASSLVGRGDYEQYF.

As regards this clonotype: Its ends do not fully match the called genes, so a read error is possible. The chain links TRBV5-6 to TRBJ1-1, with 8 bases that match TRBD1. This CDR3 spans 14 amino acids. From germline, CDR1 is SGHDT and CDR2 YYEEEE. CDR3 coding DNA: TGTGCCAGCATCGCACGACAGGGGCGGACTGAAGCATTCTTT. It yields the protein CASIARQGRTEAFF.

This chain links TRBV4-2 with TRBJ2-1, with D perhaps assigned TRBD1 or TRBD2 (6 bases each). The germline CDR1 and CDR2 sequences are LGHNA and YNFKEQ. CDR3 size: 16 residues. The ends were cut back, 5 bases at V and 5 bases at J, with 19 bases in the middle. This chain's CDR3 is CASSYAGRQENNEQFF. The CDR3 coding sequence is TGTGCCAGCAGCTACGCCGGGAGACAGGAGAACAATGAGCAGTTCTTC.

In this sample, this clonotype is medium-sized. V gene TRBV1 combines with J gene TRBJ2-5. TRBV1 is a recognized pseudogene. The CDR3 is made up of 13 amino acids. The CDR3 reads CTSSHDIQETQYF. CDR3 bases: TGCACCAGCAGTCACGACATACAAGAGACCCAGTACTTC.

As for this clonotype: An end of the junction differs from the germline gene, which may be a read error. The chain recombines TRBV4-2 with TRBJ2-1, with a weak D call TRBD2 (5 bases). Germline lookup yields CDR1 LGHNA and CDR2 YNFKEQ. The CDR3 sequence is 16 residues long. The CDR3 sequence is CASSHAGVQGNNEQLF. CDR3 in DNA: TGTGCCAGCAGCCACGCCGGGGTACAAGGGAACAATGAGCAGCTCTTC.

The J gene is TRBJ2-5, the V gene TRBV29-1; TRBD1 matches at 11 bases. The V gene end was trimmed by 1 base and the J gene end by 8 bases; junction bases not matched to a gene: 9. Per germline, CDR1 SQVTM and CDR2 ANQGSEA. The CDR3 covers 15 residues. This chain's CDR3 is CSVEVDRGRVDTQYF. In DNA form, the CDR3 reads TGCAGCGTTGAAGTGGACAGGGGGCGAGTAGATACCCAGTACTTC.

A single count supports this clonotype. V usage is TRBV11-2 and J usage is TRBJ2-7; no reliable D call. The germline V gene has CDR1 SGHAT and CDR2 FQNNGV. The CDR3 runs 14 residues. Deletions cut 4 bases from V and 1 base from J, with 11 bases between. The chain's CDR3 is CASSSSRKSYEQYF. CDR3 DNA sequence: TGTGCCAGCAGCTCCAGCAGGAAATCCTACGAGCAGTACTTC. The full variable domain, completed using reference TRBV11-2 and TRBJ2-7, is EAGVAQSPRYKIIEKRQSVAFWCNPISGHATLYWYQQILGQGPKLLIQFQNNGVVDDSQLPKDRFSAERLKGVDSTLKIQPAKLEDSAVYLCASSSSRKSYEQYFGPGTRLTVT.

A word on this clonotype: One junction end does not reproduce the germline sequence, and a read error may be involved. The chain is built from TRBV5-1 and TRBJ1-3; no clear D gene. CDR3 size: 16 residues. In germline, CDR1 is SGHRS, CDR2 YFSETQ. CDR3 region: CASSLDGQNLGDTIYF. CDR3 coding DNA: TGCGCCAGCAGCTTGGACGGGCAGAACCTTGGAGACACCATATATTTT.

Remarks on this clonotype: Compared with germline, one end of the junction differs, possibly owing to a read error. This chain uses TRBV6-5 with TRBJ2-5, with a possible D match to TRBD2 (5 bases). CDR1 is MNHEY and CDR2 is SVGAGI in the germline V gene. The CDR3 is made up of 14 amino acids. The CDR3 DNA reads TGTGCCAGCAGTTTCTCGAATCCTGGGGAGACCCAGTATTTC. The encoded protein is CASSFSNPGETQYF.

About this clonotype: Possible read error: a much larger clone is one base away. The rearrangement joins TRBV24-1 to TRBJ2-1; D may be TRBD1 (6 bases). This CDR3 is built from 16 residues. The germline V gene has CDR1 KGHDR and CDR2 SFDVKD. CDR3 DNA: TGTGCCACCAGTGATCTTGAGGGACACAAGAACAATGAGCGGTTCTTC. It translates to CATSDLEGHKNNERFF.

The rearrangement joins TRBV29-1 to TRBJ2-7; the D gene is possibly TRBD1 (5 bases). The CDR3 runs to 14 residues. CDR1 is SQVTM and CDR2 is ANQGSEA in the germline V gene. V dropped 6 bases and J dropped 11 bases, with 26 bases sitting between them. CDR3 sequence reads: CSVPGRVDQVEEYF. In DNA, the CDR3 is TGCAGCGTCCCAGGCAGGGTGGATCAGGTTGAGGAGTACTTC.

In regard to this clonotype: The CDR3 end shows no conserved phenylalanine or tryptophan, and so a read error is likely. This chain joins TRBV28 and TRBJ1-6, with 12 bases aligning to TRBD1. CDR3 size: 18 residues. Germline V gives CDR1 MDHEN, CDR2 SYDVKM. The CDR3 protein is CASQPGTGGELENSSLHL. Written as DNA, the CDR3 is TGTGCCAGTCAACCCGGGACAGGGGGCGAGTTGGAGAATTCATCCCTCCACCTT.

This clonotype has only a few counts. One end of the junction fails to match germline, which may point to a read error. The V call is TRBV29-1, the J call TRBJ2-1; 7 nucleotides line up with TRBD2. CDR1 SQVTM and CDR2 ANQGSEA come from the germline V gene. The CDR3 sequence is 15 residues long. This chain's CDR3 is CRVGLVGGFYNEQLF. The CDR3, as DNA: TGCAGAGTTGGACTAGTGGGAGGGTTCTACAATGAGCAGTTATTC.

The chain carries TRBV30 and TRBJ1-2; tentatively, D is TRBD1 (6 bases). The CDR3 is 12 residues long. Germline assignment: CDR1 GTSNPN and CDR2 SVGIG (reference sequence). Trimming stripped 4 bases from V and 9 bases from J, with 15 bases between. The DNA for the CDR3 is TGTGCCTGGACTTGTGACAGGCTCAGCTACACCTTC. It yields the protein CAWTCDRLSYTF.

In the case of this clonotype: One end of the junction is discordant with germline, which a read error may explain. J is TRBJ2-7 and V is TRBV11-2; D unclear. Germline V lookup: CDR1 SGHAT, CDR2 FQNNGV. The CDR3 runs 14 residues. In DNA form, the CDR3 reads TGTGCCAGTAGCTCTATCATGAACTCCTACGAGCAGTACTTC. Protein: CASSSIMNSYEQYF.

Remarks on this clonotype: A junction end diverges from the germline sequence, so it may reflect a read error. The CDR3 DNA sequence: TGTGCCAGCAGTTTGCGGGAGGTCGCTTACAATGAGGAGTTCTTC. This translates into CASSLREVAYNEEFF. The chain combines TRBV6-5 with TRBJ2-1; 8 bases are a match to TRBD2. Per germline, CDR1 MNHEY and CDR2 SVGAGI. This CDR3 spans 15 amino acids.

Regarding this clonotype: An end of the junction differs from the germline gene, which may be a read error. This sequence joins TRBV4-2 and TRBJ1-5; weak D call: TRBD1 (5 bases). Per germline, CDR1 LGHNA and CDR2 YNFKEQ. The CDR3 covers 14 residues. This CDR3 is CTSSPAGGDQPQHF. The DNA for the CDR3 is TGTACCAGCAGCCCTGCCGGGGGGGATCAGCCCCAACATTTT.

The chain combines TRBV20-1 with TRBJ2-3; TRBD2 might be the D (6 bases). Germline values: CDR1 DFQATT, CDR2 SNEGSKA (reference sequence). With 7 bases removed from V and 0 bases from J, the gap between germline ends came to 14 bases. The CDR3 spans 14 residues. In DNA, the CDR3 is TGCAGTGGTCTTGGGGAGGCAAGCACAGATACGCAGTATTTT. Its translation is CSGLGEASTDTQYF.

This clonotype was seen a single time. The final CDR3 position lacks the conserved phenylalanine or tryptophan, pointing to a likely read error. The J gene is TRBJ2-2, the V gene TRBV29-1; TRBD2 is a possible D gene (5 bases). The CDR3 is made up of 12 amino acids. V shed 7 bases and J shed 5 bases, with 11 bases lying between them. Germline V gene sequence: CDR1 SQVTM, CDR2 ANQGSEA. CDR3 in amino acids: CSGGIGTGELFS. CDR3 DNA: TGCAGCGGAGGGATAGGGACCGGGGAGCTGTTTTCT.

This clonotype is classed as medium-sized. The chain has TRBV29-1 and TRBJ1-1; D is unresolved. CDR3 length: 15 amino acids. Between the trimmed V and J ends, which lost 7 bases and 0 bases, there was a span of 18 bases. Germline V CDR1 and CDR2: SQVTM, ANQGSEA. CDR3 nucleotides: TGCAGCGCTTCCCCGGGTTGGGCAATGAACACTGAAGCTTTCTTT. Translated: CSASPGWAMNTEAFF.

Notes on this clonotype: One end of the junction fails to match germline, which may point to a read error. The J gene is TRBJ2-5, the V gene TRBV11-3, with D unresolved. The V gene's germline CDR1 is SGHNT and CDR2 YENEEA. The length of the CDR3 is 12 residues. The CDR3 nucleotides are TGTGACAGCAGCTTAAATGCCAGTGAGCAGATCTTC. Its protein is CDSSLNASEQIF.

This sequence joins TRBV28 and TRBJ2-4, with D unclear. From germline, CDR1 is MDHEN and CDR2 SYDVKM. This CDR3 comprises 16 residues. Between the trimmed V and J ends, which lost 6 bases and 6 bases, there was a span of 21 bases. The CDR3 region is CASSDQEPITRNIQYF. The CDR3 coding sequence is TGTGCCAGCAGCGATCAAGAGCCCATAACCAGAAACATTCAGTACTTC.

The chain combines TRBV7-8 with TRBJ1-5, with a weak D call TRBD1 (6 bases). This CDR3 spans 16 amino acids. Looked up from germline, CDR1 is SGHVS and CDR2 is FQNEAQ. V was trimmed by 4 bases and J by 2 bases, leaving 15 bases between them. The DNA of the CDR3 is TGTGCCAGCAGCTCGTCAGGGGTGGCACGCAATCAGCCCCAGCATTTT. Its protein is CASSSSGVARNQPQHF.

The V call is TRBV11-1, the J call TRBJ2-1, with D possibly matching TRBD1 (5 bases). With 5 bases removed from V and 0 bases from J, the gap between germline ends came to 14 bases. This CDR3 is built from 16 residues. Germline V lookup: CDR1 SGHAT, CDR2 FQDESV (reference sequence). The CDR3 loop reads CASSLWVTDSYNEQFF. Written as DNA, the CDR3 is TGTGCCAGCAGCCTCTGGGTGACAGACTCCTACAATGAGCAGTTCTTC. Based on the CDR3 plus reference TRBV11-1 and TRBJ2-1, the full variable domain is EAEVAQSPRYKITEKSQAVAFWCDPISGHATLYWYRQILGQGPELLVQFQDESVVDDSQLPKDRFSAERLKGVDSTLKIQPAELGDSAMYLCASSLWVTDSYNEQFFGPGTRLTVL.

Details on this clonotype: This may come from a read error, since a much larger clone is one base off. The chain uses TRBV5-1 and TRBJ1-4; D ambiguous. Germline CDR1 and CDR2: SGHRS and YFSETQ. Trimming pared 4 bases from V and 4 bases from J, leaving 14 bases between. The CDR3 has 15 amino acids. This CDR3 is CASSITRPSNEKLFF. CDR3 in DNA: TGCGCCAGCAGCATAACCAGACCCAGTAATGAAAAACTGTTTTTT.